The 26 T cell receptor beta chains reported below all come from one sample, sequenced in a study of T-cell memory formation after mild COVID-19. TCRdb re-analysed the 5' RACE reads in MiXCR, keeping a single row per CDR3 protein. This table holds about 88,000 distinct CDR3 sequences, roughly 23% found once. Sample: PBMCs or a T cell subset sorted from them (not recorded which). These receptors originate from a man aged 18 to 29 who had mild COVID-19 (a few samples of this study predate the infection). Cell type and time point are not known.

This clonotype came up a few times. J is TRBJ1-5 and V is TRBV7-9; 8 bases align to TRBD1. V was clipped by 5 bases and J by 5 bases; unmatched bases: 5. The CDR3 spans 14 residues. Germline assignment: CDR1 SEHNR and CDR2 FQNEAQ (reference sequence). The CDR3 loop is CASSPLTGDQPQHF. The CDR3 region has the DNA TGTGCCAGCAGCCCCCTGACAGGGGATCAGCCCCAGCATTTT.

The chain uses TRBV5-5 and TRBJ2-3; maybe TRBD2 (6 bases). The V end was cut by 2 bases, the J end by 5 bases, with 15 bases between. CDR1 is SGHKS and CDR2 is YYEKEE in the germline V gene (reference sequence). The CDR3 covers 15 residues. The CDR3 spells CASSFLGGPGDTQYF. CDR3 sequence (DNA): TGTGCCAGCAGCTTTCTGGGGGGTCCCGGAGATACGCAGTATTTT.

This clonotype showed up many times. This rearrangement joins TRBV4-1 to TRBJ2-7, with no clear D. Germline V gene lookup returns CDR1 MGHRA and CDR2 YSYEKL. Trimming removed 4 bases at V and 3 bases at J, with 10 bases between. The CDR3 runs to 13 residues. The CDR3 sequence is CASSPGRNYEQYF. CDR3 in DNA: TGCGCCAGCAGCCCCGGCCGAAACTACGAGCAGTACTTC.

The chain carries TRBV7-8 and TRBJ2-5, with D uncertain. CDR3 length: 15 residues. V was trimmed by 2 bases and J by 4 bases, leaving 14 bases between them. The germline V gene encodes CDR1 SGHVS and CDR2 FQNEAQ. CDR3 in DNA: TGTGCCAGCAGCTTACGAAGTGCCGGCCGAGAGACCCAGTACTTC. Its translation: CASSLRSAGRETQYF.

This clonotype was seen a few times. V and J are TRBV5-1 and TRBJ2-3; either TRBD1 or TRBD2 may fit D (5 bases each). The CDR3 covers 15 residues. Trimming left V 4 bases short and J 0 bases short, with 12 bases between. From germline, CDR1 is SGHRS and CDR2 YFSETQ. The CDR3 loop is CASSPWDRSTDTQYF. The DNA of the CDR3 is TGCGCCAGCAGCCCCTGGGACCGAAGCACAGATACGCAGTATTTT.

This clonotype came up once. CDR3: CASSRDSQSPLHF. CDR3 nucleotides: TGTGCCAGCAGCCGGGACAGTCAATCACCCCTCCACTTT. This rearrangement joins TRBV3-1 to TRBJ1-6; TRBD1 aligns across 7 bases. The germline V gene encodes CDR1 LGHDT and CDR2 YNNKEL (reference sequence). Trimming cost V 4 bases and J 10 bases; bases outside gene matches: 4. The CDR3 is made up of 13 amino acids.

The J gene is TRBJ1-2, the V gene TRBV4-3, with 8 bases identical to TRBD1. The CDR3 spans 15 residues. Germline V gene data show CDR1 as LGHNA and CDR2 as YSLEER. J lost 0 bases, V lost 1 base, and 1 base had no gene match. The CDR3 coding sequence is TGCGCCAGCAGCCAAGGGGACAGGACTAACTATGGCTACACCTTC. It specifies CASSQGDRTNYGYTF.

The chain is built from TRBV7-9 and TRBJ2-1; tentatively, D is TRBD1 (5 bases). V was pared by 1 base and J by 8 bases, with 12 bases between. Germline V lookup: CDR1 SEHNR, CDR2 FQNEAQ (reference sequence). The CDR3 totals 14 residues. The CDR3 loop is CASSLELRGDEQFF. CDR3 in DNA: TGTGCCAGCAGCTTAGAGCTTAGGGGTGATGAGCAGTTCTTC.

This clonotype appeared a few times. CDR3 loop: CASSQDIGLTEAFF. As DNA, the CDR3 is TGCGCCAGCAGCCAAGATATCGGGTTGACTGAAGCTTTCTTT. The chain uses TRBV4-3 and TRBJ1-1; D remains unclear. V lost 0 bases and J lost 5, with 10 bases in between. The CDR3 runs 14 residues. Looked up from germline, CDR1 is LGHNA and CDR2 is YSLEER.

The V gene is TRBV29-1, the J gene TRBJ2-3; a weak D match, TRBD1 (6 bases). This CDR3 is 14 amino acids long. V dropped 3 bases and J dropped 7 bases, with 17 bases sitting between them. Germline V gives CDR1 SQVTM, CDR2 ANQGSEA. CDR3: CSVEVWGLGNTQYF. The CDR3 DNA reads TGCAGCGTTGAGGTATGGGGGCTCGGAAATACGCAGTATTTT.

V and J are TRBV7-9 and TRBJ1-5; D ambiguous. The CDR3 totals 14 residues. The germline CDR1 and CDR2 sequences are SEHNR and FQNEAQ (reference sequence). Trimming cost V 6 bases and J 5 bases, with 14 bases left between them. CDR3 DNA: TGTGCCAGCAGTCCTCAGGAATGGGATCAGCCCCAGCATTTT. It encodes CASSPQEWDQPQHF.

This clonotype was detected only a few times. The J gene is TRBJ2-7, the V gene TRBV11-2; D is perhaps TRBD2 (5 bases). Per the germline V gene, CDR1 is SGHAT and CDR2 is FQNNGV. This CDR3 region has 13 residues. Trimming removed 3 bases from V and 0 bases from J, with 6 bases in between. CDR3 sequence reads: CASSLGSSYEQYV. The CDR3 coding sequence is TGTGCCAGCAGCTTGGGGAGCTCCTACGAGCAGTACGTC.

This clonotype was picked up a small number of times. The J gene is TRBJ2-1, the V gene TRBV9; weak D call: TRBD1 (5 bases). The V end lost 4 bases, the J end lost 4 bases, and 12 bases lay between the germline ends. The CDR3 is 14 residues long. Per the germline V gene, CDR1 is SGDLS and CDR2 is YYNGEE. The CDR3 is CASSPRDRYNEQFF. CDR3 nucleotides: TGTGCCAGCAGCCCAAGAGACAGATACAATGAGCAGTTCTTC.

The table lists this clonotype with a count of one. This chain links TRBV6-2 or TRBV6-3 with TRBJ2-3, with D hard to call. The germline CDR1 and CDR2 sequences are MNHEY and SVGEGT. The CDR3 loop spans 12 amino acids. The V and J ends lost 2 bases and 6 bases respectively, with 6 bases between them. In DNA, the CDR3 is TGTGCCAGCAGTTACACCCAGGATACGCAGTATTTT. Protein product: CASSYTQDTQYF.

The chain joins TRBV12-3 or TRBV12-4 to TRBJ1-3; unclear D gene. This CDR3 region has 15 residues. V was trimmed by 5 bases and J by 1 base, leaving 12 bases between them. The CDR3 spells CASSPPGTSGNTIYF. In DNA, the CDR3 is TGTGCCAGCAGTCCACCGGGTACGTCTGGAAACACCATATATTTT.

The CDR3 sequence: CSAGLRVGGLVTDTQYF. The CDR3 DNA reads TGCAGCGCTGGACTACGGGTAGGAGGGCTGGTCACAGATACGCAGTATTTT. The chain joins TRBV29-1 to TRBJ2-3; D might be TRBD2 (6 bases). The V gene lost 7 bases and the J gene lost 2 bases, with 25 bases spanning the gap. Germline loops: CDR1 SQVTM, CDR2 ANQGSEA. The CDR3 is 17 amino acids.

This chain joins TRBV29-1 and TRBJ2-2, with D perhaps matching TRBD2 (6 bases). CDR3 size: 13 residues. Trimming removed 3 bases from V and 5 bases from J, with 10 bases in between. From germline, CDR1 is SQVTM and CDR2 ANQGSEA. The chain's CDR3 is CSVEEGRTGELFF. The DNA for the CDR3 is TGCAGCGTTGAGGAGGGGAGGACCGGGGAGCTGTTTTTT.

The chain links TRBV12-3 or TRBV12-4 to TRBJ2-7; D not certain. The CDR3 has 14 amino acids. With 1 base removed from V and 2 bases from J, the gap between germline ends came to 9 bases. DNA for the CDR3: TGTGCCAGCAGTTTAGAAGGGCTGACCTACGAGCAGTACTTC. This codes for CASSLEGLTYEQYF.

This clonotype was recorded a few times. The chain couples TRBV29-1 to TRBJ1-1; perhaps TRBD1 as D (5 bases). V was shortened by 0 bases and J by 6 bases, with 14 bases between the two germline ends. The CDR3 runs 14 residues. Germline lookup yields CDR1 SQVTM and CDR2 ANQGSEA. CDR3 nucleotide sequence: TGCAGCGTTGAAGATCTGGGGGGTTGGGCTGAAGCTTTCTTT. This codes for CSVEDLGGWAEAFF. Combining the CDR3 with reference TRBV29-1 and TRBJ1-1 gives the whole variable domain SAVISQKPSRDICQRGTSLTIQCQVDSQVTMMFWYRQQPGQSLTLIATANQGSEATYESGFVIDKFPISRPNLTFSTLTVSNMSPEDSSIYLCSVEDLGGWAEAFFGQGTRLTVV.

The chain links TRBV7-2 to TRBJ2-7; 7 nucleotides line up with TRBD2. Germline trimming cut 5 bases from V and 1 base from J; bases unmatched to any gene: 11. This CDR3 region has 16 residues. Germline V gives CDR1 SGHTA, CDR2 FQGNSA. The CDR3 DNA follows: TGTGCCAGCAGCGTGGGGGGAGGACTAGATTCCTACGAGCAGTACTTC. It is translated as CASSVGGGLDSYEQYF.

The chain combines TRBV6-5 with TRBJ2-7; the D is unclear. Trimming removed 2 bases from V and 0 bases from J, with 11 bases in between. The CDR3 length is 15 residues. The V gene's germline CDR1 is MNHEY and CDR2 SVGAGI. The CDR3 protein is CASSYGSPRSYEQYV. CDR3 coding DNA: TGTGCCAGCAGTTACGGTTCGCCGCGCTCCTACGAGCAGTACGTC.

The chain recombines TRBV12-3 or TRBV12-4 with TRBJ1-2; 7 bases align to TRBD1. The V segment lost 10 bases and the J segment 4 bases; nucleotides outside the gene matches: 15. The CDR3 has 15 residues. Here the CDR3 reads CATREGGGFVYGYTF. CDR3 sequence (DNA): TGTGCCACCCGAGAGGGAGGGGGCTTCGTCTATGGCTACACCTTC.

This clonotype was seen only a few times. The chain has TRBV7-2 and TRBJ2-1, with D maybe TRBD2 (6 bases). The CDR3 covers 16 residues. Trimming took off 2 bases at V and 1 base at J, with 12 bases between the two ends. Germline V gene lookup returns CDR1 SGHTA and CDR2 FQGNSA. CDR3 sequence reads: CASSLQGLKSYNEQFF. In DNA form, the CDR3 reads TGTGCCAGCAGCTTACAGGGACTCAAGTCCTACAATGAGCAGTTCTTC.

This clonotype came up many times. This sequence joins TRBV4-2 and TRBJ2-5; tentative D call: TRBD1 (5 bases). The CDR3 totals 15 residues. The V and J ends lost 4 bases and 2 bases respectively, with 14 bases between them. Germline lookup yields CDR1 LGHNA and CDR2 YNFKEQ. This chain's CDR3 is CASSPYGRDQETQYF. CDR3 in DNA: TGTGCCAGCAGCCCTTACGGCAGGGATCAAGAGACCCAGTACTTC.

This clonotype was recorded a few times. V is TRBV5-1 and J is TRBJ2-3; the D is unclear. Looked up from germline, CDR1 is SGHRS and CDR2 is YFSETQ. The germline V and J ends were trimmed by 4 bases and 1 base, with 7 bases remaining between them. The CDR3 has 13 amino acids. CDR3 nucleotides: TGCGCCAGCAGCCCGGCTGGCACAGATACGCAGTATTTT. Protein: CASSPAGTDTQYF.

Only a few counts were recorded for this clonotype. The chain joins TRBV7-2 to TRBJ2-3; 10 bases agree with TRBD2. V lost 5 bases, J lost 4 bases, and 6 bases stayed unmatched. The CDR3 spans 15 residues. Germline-derived CDR1 and CDR2 are SGHTA and FQGNSA. The CDR3 reads CASSPGTSVADTQYF. CDR3 nucleotides: TGTGCCAGCAGCCCGGGGACTAGCGTCGCAGATACGCAGTATTTT. Complete variable domain (other parts from reference TRBV7-2 and TRBJ2-3): GAGVSQSPSNKVTEKGKDVELRCDPISGHTALYWYRQSLGQGLEFLIYFQGNSAPDKSGLPSDRFSAERTGGSVSTLTIQRTQQEDSAVYLCASSPGTSVADTQYFGPGTRLTVL.